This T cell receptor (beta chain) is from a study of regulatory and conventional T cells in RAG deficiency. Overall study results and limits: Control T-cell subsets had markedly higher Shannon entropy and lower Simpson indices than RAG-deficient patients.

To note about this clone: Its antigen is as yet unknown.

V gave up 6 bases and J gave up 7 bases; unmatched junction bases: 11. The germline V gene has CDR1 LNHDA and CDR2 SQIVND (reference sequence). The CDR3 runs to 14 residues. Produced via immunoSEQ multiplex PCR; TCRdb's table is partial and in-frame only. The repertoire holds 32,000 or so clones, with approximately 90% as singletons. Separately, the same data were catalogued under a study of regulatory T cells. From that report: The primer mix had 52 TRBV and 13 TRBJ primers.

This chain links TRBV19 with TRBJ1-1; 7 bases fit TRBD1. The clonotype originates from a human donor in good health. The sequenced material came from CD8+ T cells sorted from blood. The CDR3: CASRRDSRFDEAFF. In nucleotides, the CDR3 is TGTGCCAGTAGAAGGGACAGTCGATTCGATGAAGCTTTCTTT.